The 24 T cell receptor beta chains presented below share a single source sample, sequenced in a study of control samples from healthy donors and cancer patients (dated by TCRdb to the early 2020s). To prepare the library, the immunoSEQ multiplex PCR assay was applied. Sourced from immuneACCESS, this table was stored by TCRdb with only in-frame sequences that have V and J called. A share of the clones is absent; for the studies checked, an unresolved V gene accounts for under half, and the remainder has no known explanation. Present in this sample are around 190,000 clones, over 85% of which were seen just once. The top ten constitute around 1.4% of the sample. Material for sequencing was blood. Every receptor here comes from a young man in good health.

The genes are TRBV7-6 and TRBJ1-5, with D tentatively TRBD1 (5 bases). There are 16 residues in the CDR3. Trimming cost V 5 bases and J 1 base, with 15 bases left between them. Germline values: CDR1 SGHVS, CDR2 FNYEAQ. In nucleotides, the CDR3 is TGTGCCAGCAGCACCTACCAGAGGGGAAGCAATCAGCCCCAGCATTTT. It yields the protein CASSTYQRGSNQPQHF.

The chain is built from TRBV30 and TRBJ1-1, with D maybe TRBD1 (5 bases). Germline assignment: CDR1 GTSNPN and CDR2 SVGIG (reference sequence). Trimming stripped 1 base from V and 10 bases from J, with 16 bases between. This CDR3 region has 13 residues. The CDR3 nucleotides are TGTGCCTGGAGTGGACCCGGCAGGGTCGGAGCTTTCTTT. Protein product: CAWSGPGRVGAFF.

The gene calls are TRBV6-2 or TRBV6-3 and TRBJ2-1, with D maybe TRBD1 (5 bases). This CDR3 spans 13 amino acids. Looked up from germline, CDR1 is MNHEY and CDR2 is SVGEGT. Trimming shortened V by 6 bases and J by 4 bases, and 10 bases separated the two germline ends. The chain's CDR3 is CASSFNRYNEQFF. The CDR3 nucleotides read TGTGCCAGCAGCTTCAACAGGTACAATGAGCAGTTCTTC.

V and J are TRBV4-1 and TRBJ2-7; perhaps TRBD1 as D (6 bases). Trimming left V 1 base short and J 0 bases short, with 10 bases between. The germline CDR1 and CDR2 sequences are MGHRA and YSYEKL. CDR3 length equals 15 residues. CDR3 nucleotides: TGCGCCAGCAGCCAAGGGCAGGGGAGCTCCTACGAGCAGTACTTC. Translated, it gives CASSQGQGSSYEQYF.

This sequence joins TRBV6-5 and TRBJ2-3; D tentatively reads TRBD1 or TRBD2 (5 bases each). Deletions cut 8 bases from V and 1 base from J, with 16 bases between. CDR1 is MNHEY and CDR2 is SVGAGI in the germline V gene. This CDR3 spans 15 amino acids. The CDR3 bases are TGTGCCAGCTGTCTCGGGAAGGGGCGCACAGATACGCAGTATTTT. It encodes CASCLGKGRTDTQYF.

V and J are TRBV4-2 and TRBJ2-3; 10 nucleotides match TRBD2. Germline V gene lookup returns CDR1 LGHNA and CDR2 YNFKEQ. The J segment lost 0 bases and the V segment lost 6 bases, leaving 6 bases of the junction unmatched. The CDR3 spans 16 residues. The CDR3 nucleotides are TGTGCCAGCAGTCGGACTAGCGGTACAAGCACAGATACGCAGTATTTT. Translation gives CASSRTSGTSTDTQYF.

V gene TRBV6-1 combines with J gene TRBJ1-2; TRBD1 might be the D (6 bases). Trimming left V 3 bases short and J 5 bases short, with 13 bases between. This CDR3 has 14 amino acids. Germline loops: CDR1 MNHNS, CDR2 SASEGT. The chain's CDR3 is CASSDSGEFYGYTF. CDR3 in DNA: TGTGCCAGCAGTGATTCAGGGGAGTTTTATGGCTACACCTTC.

This clone occurred once. The V call is TRBV5-1, the J call TRBJ2-3; D uncertain. CDR3 size: 13 residues. CDR1 is SGHRS, CDR2 YFSETQ, per germline. The germline V and J ends were trimmed by 2 bases and 1 base, with 5 bases remaining between them. CDR3 sequence reads: CASSLPGTDTQYF. As DNA, the CDR3 is TGCGCCAGCAGCTTACCCGGCACAGATACGCAGTATTTT.

The chain employs TRBV27 and TRBJ1-1, with D unclear. Germline values: CDR1 MNHEY, CDR2 SMNVEV (reference sequence). Trimming cost V 2 bases and J 1 base, with 5 bases left between them. The CDR3 extends over 13 amino acids. CDR3 DNA: TGTGCCAGCAGTTTAATGGAGAACACTGAAGCTTTCTTT. It specifies CASSLMENTEAFF.

The rearrangement joins TRBV6-5 to TRBJ1-3; TRBD1 is a possible D gene (6 bases). Looked up from germline, CDR1 is MNHEY and CDR2 is SVGAGI. The CDR3 totals 15 residues. V lost 2 bases and J lost 5, with 13 bases in between. The CDR3 nucleotides read TGTGCCAGCAGTTACAGCACAGGGAGGCGAAACACCATATATTTT. Residues: CASSYSTGRRNTIYF.

The chain is built from TRBV5-4 and TRBJ2-1, with D perhaps TRBD2 (7 bases). This CDR3 has 17 residues. Trimming cost V 4 bases and J 5 bases, with 22 bases left between them. Germline V CDR1 and CDR2: SGHNT, YYREEE (reference sequence). The CDR3 nucleotides are TGTGCCAGCAGCCACCCGGGGGGCGGGCTCAGGGACAATGAGCAGTTCTTC. It specifies CASSHPGGGLRDNEQFF.

In its sample, this clone was seen once. The chain employs TRBV2 and TRBJ2-2; 8 nucleotides line up with TRBD2. Looked up from germline, CDR1 is SNHLY and CDR2 is FYNNEI. This CDR3 contains 16 residues. J gave up 9 bases and V 3 bases, and 12 bases lay outside the gene matches. CDR3 region: CASSDGGRSVGRELFF. The CDR3 DNA reads TGTGCCAGCAGTGACGGCGGGAGGAGCGTCGGGAGGGAGCTGTTTTTT.

The rearrangement joins TRBV15 to TRBJ2-7, with a weak D call TRBD2 (6 bases). Germline CDR1 LNHNV, CDR2 YYDKDF (reference sequence). Between the trimmed V and J ends, which lost 0 bases and 2 bases, there was a span of 8 bases. This CDR3 has 14 residues. CDR3 protein: CATSRESGAYEQYF. The CDR3 DNA reads TGTGCCACCAGCAGAGAGTCGGGGGCCTACGAGCAGTACTTC.

V is TRBV4-2 and J is TRBJ2-1; D possibly corresponds to TRBD2 (6 bases). The V end was cut by 3 bases, the J end by 8 bases, with 23 bases between. Germline values: CDR1 LGHNA, CDR2 YNFKEQ. CDR3 size: 17 residues. DNA of the CDR3: TGTGCCAGCAGCCACCCCCCCGGTAGCGGCCTTCTGGATGAGCAGTTCTTC. Protein product: CASSHPPGSGLLDEQFF.

The CDR3 bases are TGTGCCAGCAGCAAAGAGAAGGACAGGGGGAATGAAAAACTGTTTTTT. Its translation is CASSKEKDRGNEKLFF. The chain joins TRBV21-1 to TRBJ1-4; the table names TRBD1, a call not compared with the DNA. TRBV21-1 is termed a pseudogene. The length of the CDR3 is 16 residues.

The chain's CDR3 is CAWSEEGLRETQYF. The CDR3 region has the DNA TGTGCCTGGAGTGAGGAGGGGCTCCGCGAGACCCAGTACTTC. The chain combines TRBV30 with TRBJ2-5; TRBD2 is a possible D gene (6 bases). Trimming pared 1 base from V and 5 bases from J, leaving 14 bases between. Germline V CDR1 and CDR2: GTSNPN, SVGIG (reference sequence). This CDR3 has 14 amino acids.

This clone was seen just once. The V and J genes are TRBV19 and TRBJ2-2; D call uncertain. This CDR3 comprises 14 residues. Trimming removed 3 bases at V and 6 bases at J, with 11 bases between. CDR1 and CDR2 from the germline V gene are LNHDA and SQIVND (reference sequence). In DNA form, the CDR3 reads TGTGCCAGTAGTATCCTACTTAGGGCCGGGGAGCTGTTTTTT. Encoded protein: CASSILLRAGELFF. The full variable domain, with the rest looked up from reference TRBV19 and TRBJ2-2, is DGGITQSPKYLFRKEGQNVTLSCEQNLNHDAMYWYRQDPGQGLRLIYYSQIVNDFQKGDIAEGYSVSREKKESFPLTVTSAQKNPTAFYLCASSILLRAGELFFGEGSRLTVL.

The chain has TRBV7-9 and TRBJ2-3; 8 positions match TRBD2. Germline lookup yields CDR1 SEHNR and CDR2 FQNEAQ (reference sequence). This CDR3 has 14 residues. With 6 bases clipped from V and 1 base from J, the junction kept 3 bases outside the gene matches. CDR3 nucleotides: TGTGCCAGCAGGAAGACTAGCGGCACAGATACGCAGTATTTT. Protein product: CASRKTSGTDTQYF.

This chain uses TRBV27 with TRBJ1-1; D not resolved. The CDR3 runs 14 residues. Between the trimmed V and J ends, which lost 3 bases and 5 bases, there was a span of 13 bases. The germline V gene has CDR1 MNHEY and CDR2 SMNVEV (reference sequence). The CDR3 bases are TGTGCCAGCAGTTTGGGAAGGAGGGAAACTGAAGCTTTCTTT. It specifies CASSLGRRETEAFF.

The rearrangement uses TRBV5-3 and TRBJ2-7; 10 nucleotides agree with TRBD1. TRBV5-3 is marked as an open reading frame, function uncertain. The CDR3 is 17 amino acids. The J segment lost 1 base and the V segment lost 2 bases, leaving 9 bases of the junction unmatched. CDR3 protein: CARSFSLGQGESYEQYF. In DNA, the CDR3 is TGTGCCAGAAGCTTTTCTCTTGGACAGGGGGAGTCCTACGAGCAGTACTTC.

This sequence joins TRBV6-5 and TRBJ2-7; D perhaps matches TRBD1 (5 bases). The CDR3 is 14 residues long. V shed 0 bases and J shed 4 bases, with 10 bases lying between them. Germline CDR1 is MNHEY and CDR2 is SVGAGI. CDR3 in amino acids: CASSYSRGRYEQYF. CDR3 bases: TGTGCCAGCAGTTACTCAAGGGGTAGATACGAGCAGTACTTC.

CDR3 nucleotides: TGTGCCAGCAGTTTATGGGGGGACACTGAAGCTTTCTTT. Its protein product is CASSLWGDTEAFF. This rearrangement joins TRBV27 to TRBJ1-1; D possibly corresponds to TRBD1 (5 bases). The CDR3 spans 13 residues. Germline assignment: CDR1 MNHEY and CDR2 SMNVEV (reference sequence). Trimming pared 1 base from V and 3 bases from J, leaving 6 bases between.

V is TRBV6-2 or TRBV6-3 and J is TRBJ2-2; the D is unclear. This CDR3 contains 14 residues. Trimming stripped 4 bases from V and 4 bases from J, with 10 bases between. Per germline, CDR1 MNHEY and CDR2 SVGEGT. The chain's CDR3 is CASSFHTSTGELFF. The CDR3 DNA sequence: TGTGCCAGCAGTTTCCACACGAGCACCGGGGAGCTGTTTTTT.

The chain recombines TRBV5-1 with TRBJ2-7; TRBD2 matches 10 bases. This CDR3 region has 14 residues. Trimming at V came to 2 bases and at J to 6 bases, leaving 5 bases not matched to a gene. Germline CDR1 is SGHRS and CDR2 is YFSETQ. The CDR3 bases are TGCGCCAGCAGCTTCCTAGCGGGAGTTACCGAGCAGTACTTC. Amino acid sequence: CASSFLAGVTEQYF.